This T cell receptor beta chain comes out of a study of cytomegalovirus exposure and HLA in healthy donors. Study-wide background: Out of a few hundred genotyped donors, about 76% belonged to the Caucasian-associated ancestry cluster.

The study ran its PCR with 60 Vbeta and 13 Jbeta primers. Sequencing was performed with immunoSEQ multiplex PCR; in TCRdb, only in-frame clones are kept and a portion is missing. The sample contains 85,000 to 100,000 clones, 69% of which appear only once. The CDR3 runs to 13 residues. The germline gives CDR1 SQVTM, CDR2 ANQGSEA. Trimming removed 4 bases from V and 6 bases from J; junction bases left unmatched: 6. This clone was picked up one time. The receptor's source is a man in his fifties or sixties in good health and CMV-seronegative. The chain combines TRBV29-1 with TRBJ1-5, with 7 bases fitting TRBD1. Sample: PBMCs. The CDR3 coding sequence is TGCAGCGTTGTAGACAGGGAGGGTCAGCCCCAGCATTTT. Translating gives CSVVDREGQPQHF.